This T cell receptor beta chain stems from a study of cytomegalovirus exposure and HLA in healthy donors. V shed 0 bases and J shed 1 base, with 10 bases lying between them. Germline assignment: CDR1 SGDLS and CDR2 YYNGEE. The CDR3 runs 15 residues. Concerning this clone: The antigen remains unidentified.

Study-wide points: TCR association rates varied by HLA locus in a later analysis, with DRB1 highest and HLA-C lowest. Later analysis revealed greater clonal expansion in HLA-associated TCR beta chains than in equally common others. There were 150 or so TCR beta chains listed as cytomegalovirus-associated.

PCR amplification relied on 60 Vbeta primers (plus 13 Jbeta primers). The assay was immunoSEQ multiplex PCR, and TCRdb's table has in-frame clones only and misses some. The sample carries 80,000 to 130,000 clones, roughly 83% recorded once. This clonotype originated in a female donor in good health and CMV-seropositive. The sample consisted of PBMCs. The chain couples TRBV9 to TRBJ1-2; TRBD1 might be the D (6 bases). CDR3 in amino acids: CASSVEVGGNYGYTF. CDR3 nucleotides: TGTGCCAGCAGCGTAGAGGTAGGGGGTAACTATGGCTACACCTTC.